This T cell receptor (beta chain) was captured in a study of CD8+ T cells in alopecia areata. Study summary: Patients in the treated group were given tofacitinib by mouth, 5 to 10 mg twice a day. Regarding the study as a whole: Scalp sequencing also captures normal skin's resident alphabeta T cells. Significant decreases in scalp clonality and expanded CD8+ clones followed tofacitinib treatment. Normal scalp showed lower clonality than lesional scalp, especially alopecia totalis/universalis.

Documented treatment: oral pan-JAK inhibitor, 5-10 mg twice daily. After isolation, RNA underwent reverse transcription to generate cDNA as the sequencing template. Produced via immunoSEQ multiplex PCR; TCRdb's table is partial and in-frame only. The table lists about 110,000 clones, 84% of them singletons. This clone was picked up a small number of times. Its antigen is not known. V lost 0 bases and J lost 2, with 12 bases in between. The CDR3 totals 15 residues. The V gene's germline CDR1 is SGHRS and CDR2 YFSETQ. The sample in question was CD8+ T cells sorted from blood, obtained at week 24, from a patient treated with tofacitinib. The sequence came from a human donor with alopecia areata. V usage is TRBV5-1 and J usage is TRBJ2-7; D possibly uses TRBD1 or TRBD2 (5 bases each). DNA of the CDR3: TGCGCCAGCAGCTTGGGTTGGGACGGAACCTACGAGCAGTACTTC. Its protein is CASSLGWDGTYEQYF.